This T cell receptor beta chain stems from a study of T cell changes during pregnancy in multiple sclerosis. The CDR3 contains 15 residues. J lost 6 bases, V lost 5 bases, and 8 bases had no gene match. CDR1 is SEHNR, CDR2 FQNEAQ, per germline (reference sequence). The method was immunoSEQ multiplex PCR; TCRdb's version includes in-frame clones alone and lacks a portion of them. The repertoire includes 50,000 to 60,000 clones, about 87% of them detected once, and 0.55% to 0.65% sits in the top ten. This TCR was recovered from a female donor with multiple sclerosis, enrolled in a pregnancy study. The specimen was CD4+ T cells from peripheral blood mononuclear cells, collected in the first trimester of pregnancy. The chain combines TRBV7-9 with TRBJ2-1; TRBD2 matches at 9 bases. CDR3 sequence (DNA): TGTGCCAGCAGCCCAATAGCGGGAGAGGGCAATGAGCAGTTCTTC. Amino acids: CASSPIAGEGNEQFF.